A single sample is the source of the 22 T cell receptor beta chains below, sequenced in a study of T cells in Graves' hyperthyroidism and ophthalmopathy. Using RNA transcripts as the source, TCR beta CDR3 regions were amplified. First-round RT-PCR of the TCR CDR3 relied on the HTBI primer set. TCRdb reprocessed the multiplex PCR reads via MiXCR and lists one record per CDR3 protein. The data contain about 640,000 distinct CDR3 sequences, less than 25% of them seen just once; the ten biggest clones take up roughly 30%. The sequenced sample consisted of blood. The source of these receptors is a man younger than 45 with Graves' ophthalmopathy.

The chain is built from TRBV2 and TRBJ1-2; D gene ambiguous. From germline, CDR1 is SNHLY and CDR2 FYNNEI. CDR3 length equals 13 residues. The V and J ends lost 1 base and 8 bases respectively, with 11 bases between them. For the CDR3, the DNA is TGTGCCAGCAGTGAAGGGACGGCTATGGGCTACACCTTC. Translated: CASSEGTAMGYTF.

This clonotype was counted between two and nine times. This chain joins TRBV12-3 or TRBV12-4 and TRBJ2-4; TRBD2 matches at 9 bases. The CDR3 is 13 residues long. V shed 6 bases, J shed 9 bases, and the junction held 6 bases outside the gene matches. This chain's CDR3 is CASSGTSLGIQYF. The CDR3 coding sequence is TGTGCCAGCAGCGGGACTAGCCTTGGCATTCAGTACTTC.

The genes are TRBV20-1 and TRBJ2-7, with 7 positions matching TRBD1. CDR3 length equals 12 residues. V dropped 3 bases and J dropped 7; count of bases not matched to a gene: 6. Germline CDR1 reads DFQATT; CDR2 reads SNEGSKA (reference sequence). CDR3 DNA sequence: TGCAGTGCTAGTAGGCAGGGGGTTGAGCAGTACTTC. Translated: CSASRQGVEQYF.

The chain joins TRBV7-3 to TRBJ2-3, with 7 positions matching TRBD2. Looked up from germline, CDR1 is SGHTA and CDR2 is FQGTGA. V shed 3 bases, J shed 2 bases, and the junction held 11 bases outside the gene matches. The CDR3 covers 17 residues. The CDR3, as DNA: TGTGCCAGCAGCTTTTGGGAGGGACTACCTTACACAGATACGCAGTATTTT. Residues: CASSFWEGLPYTDTQYF.

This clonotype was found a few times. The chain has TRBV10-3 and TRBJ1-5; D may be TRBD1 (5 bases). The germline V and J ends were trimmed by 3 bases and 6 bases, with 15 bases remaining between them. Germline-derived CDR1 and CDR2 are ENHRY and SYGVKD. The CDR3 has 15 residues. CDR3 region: CAISEGQGRLQPQHF. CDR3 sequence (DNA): TGTGCCATCAGTGAAGGGCAGGGCAGGCTTCAGCCCCAGCATTTT.

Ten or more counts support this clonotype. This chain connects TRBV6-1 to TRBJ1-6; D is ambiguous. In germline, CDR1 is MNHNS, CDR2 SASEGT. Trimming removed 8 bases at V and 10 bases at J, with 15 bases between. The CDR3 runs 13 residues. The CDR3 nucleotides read TGTGCCAGCTATCCAGTTCCTGGATCACCCCTCCACTTT. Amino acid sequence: CASYPVPGSPLHF.

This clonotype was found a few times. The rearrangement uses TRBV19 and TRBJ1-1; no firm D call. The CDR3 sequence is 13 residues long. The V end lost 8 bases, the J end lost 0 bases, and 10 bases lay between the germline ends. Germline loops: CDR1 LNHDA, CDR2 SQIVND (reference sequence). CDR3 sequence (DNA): TGTGCCAGTTGTCCCAGCTTGAACACTGAAGCTTTCTTT. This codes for CASCPSLNTEAFF.

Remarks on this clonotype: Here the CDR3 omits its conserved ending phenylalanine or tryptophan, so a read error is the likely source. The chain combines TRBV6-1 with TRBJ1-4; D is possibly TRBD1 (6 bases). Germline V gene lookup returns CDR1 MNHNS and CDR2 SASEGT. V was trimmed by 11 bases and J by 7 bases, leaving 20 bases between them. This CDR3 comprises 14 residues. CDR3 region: CAARRRGAFEKLFL. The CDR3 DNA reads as TGTGCCGCCCGGAGACGGGGGGCGTTTGAAAAACTGTTTCTT.

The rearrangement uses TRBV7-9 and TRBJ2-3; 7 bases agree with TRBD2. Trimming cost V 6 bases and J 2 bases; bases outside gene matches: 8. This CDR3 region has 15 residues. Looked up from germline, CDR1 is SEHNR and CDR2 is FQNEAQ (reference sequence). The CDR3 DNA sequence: TGTGCCAGCAGTTCCACTAGCGCGCTCACAGATACGCAGTATTTT. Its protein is CASSSTSALTDTQYF.

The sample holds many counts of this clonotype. CDR3 sequence reads: CASSFTGGAGQPQHF. The CDR3 DNA reads as TGTGCCAGCAGCTTTACAGGGGGCGCGGGTCAGCCCCAGCATTTT. The chain couples TRBV7-2 to TRBJ1-5; 9 nucleotides agree with TRBD1. Unmatched junction bases numbered 6, after V lost 3 bases and J lost 6 bases. Per the germline V gene, CDR1 is SGHTA and CDR2 is FQGNSA. This CDR3 has 15 amino acids.

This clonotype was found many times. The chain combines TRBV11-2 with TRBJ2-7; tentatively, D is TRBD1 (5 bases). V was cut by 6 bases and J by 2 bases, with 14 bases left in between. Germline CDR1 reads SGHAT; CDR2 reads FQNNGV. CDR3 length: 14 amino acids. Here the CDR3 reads CASSSLRGPYEQYF. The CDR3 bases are TGTGCCAGCAGTTCGTTAAGGGGCCCCTACGAGCAGTACTTC.

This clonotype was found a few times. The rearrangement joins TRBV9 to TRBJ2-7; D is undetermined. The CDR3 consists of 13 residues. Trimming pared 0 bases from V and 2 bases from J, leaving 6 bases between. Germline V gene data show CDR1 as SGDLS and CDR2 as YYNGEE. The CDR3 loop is CASSVDEAYEQYF. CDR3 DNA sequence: TGTGCCAGCAGCGTAGACGAGGCCTACGAGCAGTACTTC.

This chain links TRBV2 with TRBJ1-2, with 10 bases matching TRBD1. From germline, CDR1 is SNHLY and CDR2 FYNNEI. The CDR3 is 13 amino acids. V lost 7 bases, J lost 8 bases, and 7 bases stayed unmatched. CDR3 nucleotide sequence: TGTGCCAGCAAAGTCGGGACAGGGGACGGCTACACCTTC. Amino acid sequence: CASKVGTGDGYTF.

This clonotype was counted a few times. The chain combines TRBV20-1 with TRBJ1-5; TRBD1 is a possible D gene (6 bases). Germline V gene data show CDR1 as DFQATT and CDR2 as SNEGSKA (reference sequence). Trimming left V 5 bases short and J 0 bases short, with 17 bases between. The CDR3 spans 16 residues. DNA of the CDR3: TGCAGTGCTCCCACCACAGGGTTTTATAGCAATCAGCCCCAGCATTTT. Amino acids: CSAPTTGFYSNQPQHF.

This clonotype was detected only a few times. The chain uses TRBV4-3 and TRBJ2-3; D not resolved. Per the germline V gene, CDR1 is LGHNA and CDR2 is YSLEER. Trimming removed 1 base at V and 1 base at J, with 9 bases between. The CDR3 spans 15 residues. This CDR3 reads CASSQASDRTDTQYF. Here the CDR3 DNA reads TGCGCCAGCAGCCAAGCGAGCGATCGCACAGATACGCAGTATTTT.

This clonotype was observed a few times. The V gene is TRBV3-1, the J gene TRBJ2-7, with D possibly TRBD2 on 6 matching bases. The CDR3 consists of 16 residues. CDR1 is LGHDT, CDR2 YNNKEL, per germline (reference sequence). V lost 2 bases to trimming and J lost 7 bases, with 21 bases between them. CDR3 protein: CASSQNRLGQYGEQYF. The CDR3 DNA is TGTGCCAGCAGCCAAAACCGACTAGGTCAGTACGGGGAGCAGTACTTC.

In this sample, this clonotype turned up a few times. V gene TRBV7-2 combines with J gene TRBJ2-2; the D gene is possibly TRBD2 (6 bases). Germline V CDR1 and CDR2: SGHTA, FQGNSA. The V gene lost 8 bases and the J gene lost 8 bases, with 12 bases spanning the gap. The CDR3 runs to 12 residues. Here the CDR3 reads CASRRDWGELFF. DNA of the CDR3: TGTGCCAGCCGGCGGGATTGGGGGGAGCTGTTTTTT.

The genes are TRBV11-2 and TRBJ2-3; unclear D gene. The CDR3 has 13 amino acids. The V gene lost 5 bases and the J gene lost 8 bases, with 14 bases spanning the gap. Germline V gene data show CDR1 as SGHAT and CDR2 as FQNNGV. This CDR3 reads CASSTSEQSTQYF. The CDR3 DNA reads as TGTGCCAGCAGCACGTCAGAGCAGAGTACGCAGTATTTT.

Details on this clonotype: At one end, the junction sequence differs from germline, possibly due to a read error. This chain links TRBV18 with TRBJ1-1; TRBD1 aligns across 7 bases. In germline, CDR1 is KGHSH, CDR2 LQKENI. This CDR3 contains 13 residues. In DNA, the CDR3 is TGTGCCAGCTCCGGGACAGTGAACACTGGAGCTTTCTTT. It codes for CASSGTVNTGAFF.

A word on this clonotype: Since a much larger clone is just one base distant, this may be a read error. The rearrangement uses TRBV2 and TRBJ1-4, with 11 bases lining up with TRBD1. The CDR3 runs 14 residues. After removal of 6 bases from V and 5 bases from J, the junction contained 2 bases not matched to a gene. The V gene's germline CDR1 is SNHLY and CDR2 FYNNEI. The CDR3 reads CASRGTGGNEKLFF. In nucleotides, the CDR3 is TGTGCCAGCAGGGGGACAGGGGGGAATGAAAAACTGTTTTTT.

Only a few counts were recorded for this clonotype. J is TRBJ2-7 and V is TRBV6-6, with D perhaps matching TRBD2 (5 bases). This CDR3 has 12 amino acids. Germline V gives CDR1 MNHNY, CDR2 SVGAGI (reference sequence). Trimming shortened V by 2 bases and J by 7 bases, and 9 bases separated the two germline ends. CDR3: CASSYERGEQYF. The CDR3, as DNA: TGTGCCAGCAGTTACGAACGAGGGGAGCAGTACTTC.

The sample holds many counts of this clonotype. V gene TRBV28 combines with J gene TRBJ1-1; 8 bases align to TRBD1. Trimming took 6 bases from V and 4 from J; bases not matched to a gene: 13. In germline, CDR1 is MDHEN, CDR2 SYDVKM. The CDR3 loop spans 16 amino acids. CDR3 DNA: TGTGCCAGCAGAACCTGGCCGGGACAGGTCGCCACTGAAGCTTTCTTT. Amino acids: CASRTWPGQVATEAFF.